The 22 T cell receptor beta chains given below trace back to one sample, sequenced in a study of T cell repertoires in cytomegalovirus infection. In TCRdb, the reads were re-called with MiXCR into one record per CDR3 protein. Here the sample spans 400,000 to 550,000 distinct CDR3 sequences, about 11% being singletons. Source material: PBMCs. All receptors derive from a human donor in good health (CMV status not recorded). Some clones in this sample may be carry-over from other donors' samples.

This clonotype was recorded at least ten times. A read error may produce the germline difference seen at one junction end. The CDR3 bases are TGTGCCAGCAGCCCCGGCGGGAGCTCCTACGAGCAGTACTTC. Encoded protein: CASSPGGSSYEQYF. The genes are TRBV5-1 and TRBJ2-7, with TRBD2 identical over 7 bases. The CDR3 extends over 14 amino acids. The V gene's germline CDR1 is SGHRS and CDR2 YFSETQ. The full variable domain, its missing parts supplied by reference TRBV5-1 and TRBJ2-7, is KAGVTQTPRYLIKTRGQQVTLSCSPISGHRSVSWYQQTPGQGLQFLFEYFSETQRNKGNFPGRFSGRQFSNSRSEMNVSTLELGDSALYLCASSPGGSSYEQYFGPGTRLTVT.

CDR3 nucleotide sequence: TGTGCTAGTGGTTTGGAAATTTTCCAGGGAGGATTGAACACTGAAGCTTTCTTT. This codes for CASGLEIFQGGLNTEAFF. The V and J genes are TRBV12-5 and TRBJ1-1, with a weak D call TRBD1 (5 bases). Trimming cost V 1 base and J 0 bases, with 18 bases left between them. The CDR3 runs 18 residues. The germline V gene encodes CDR1 LGHNT and CDR2 FRNRAP.

This clonotype was seen repeatedly, ten times or more. The chain couples TRBV19 to TRBJ2-1, with 9 bases that match TRBD2. CDR1 and CDR2 (germline): LNHDA, SQIVND (reference sequence). V lost 1 base, J lost 8 bases, and 6 bases stayed unmatched. This CDR3 comprises 15 residues. The CDR3 coding sequence is TGTGCCAGTAGTATAGCCGGACTAGCGAGGGATGAGCAGTTCTTC. Translating gives CASSIAGLARDEQFF.

In this sample, this clonotype turned up many times. The chain is built from TRBV4-2 and TRBJ1-4; possible D gene TRBD1, 6 bases. Per germline, CDR1 LGHNA and CDR2 YNFKEQ. This CDR3 spans 15 amino acids. The ends were cut back, 0 bases at V and 8 bases at J, with 13 bases in the middle. DNA for the CDR3: TGTGCCAGCAGCCAAGATGACAGGCGGGGCGAAAAACTGTTTTTT. Encoded protein: CASSQDDRRGEKLFF.

This clonotype was recorded at least ten times. The gene calls are TRBV6-1 and TRBJ2-1; 8 bases are a match to TRBD2. This CDR3 has 13 residues. V lost 6 bases and J lost 8; bases outside the gene matches: 6. The germline V gene has CDR1 MNHNS and CDR2 SASEGT. Here the CDR3 reads CASSERERDEQFF. The CDR3 nucleotides read TGTGCCAGCAGCGAGCGGGAGCGGGATGAGCAGTTCTTC.

This clonotype was seen repeatedly, ten times or more. The chain carries TRBV7-2 and TRBJ2-1; no clear D gene. Germline V gene data show CDR1 as SGHTA and CDR2 as FQGNSA. The CDR3 sequence is 14 residues long. Trimming pared 0 bases from V and 10 bases from J, leaving 13 bases between. The CDR3 nucleotides read TGTGCCAGCAGCTTAGCATGGGGAAACGCGGAGCAGTTCTTC. It is translated as CASSLAWGNAEQFF.

This clonotype was seen many times. The gene calls are TRBV4-2 and TRBJ1-5, with 10 bases lining up with TRBD1. Germline CDR1 and CDR2: LGHNA and YNFKEQ. This CDR3 has 14 residues. Trimming cost V 1 base and J 7 bases; bases outside gene matches: 1. The CDR3 reads CASSQGTGGQPQHF. DNA for the CDR3: TGTGCCAGCAGCCAAGGGACAGGGGGACAGCCCCAGCATTTT.

This clonotype was counted many times. The chain combines TRBV19 with TRBJ2-2; no definite D call. In germline, CDR1 is LNHDA, CDR2 SQIVND (reference sequence). V lost 3 bases and J 4 bases, leaving 6 bases between the germline ends. The CDR3 has 13 residues. CDR3 DNA: TGTGCCAGTAGTATCCTGAGCACCGGGGAGCTGTTTTTT. It encodes CASSILSTGELFF.

Of note for this clonotype: One base away lies a much larger clone, so this may be a sequencing read error. The chain employs TRBV11-2 and TRBJ2-5; no definite D call. This CDR3 has 15 amino acids. Germline V gene sequence: CDR1 SGHAT, CDR2 FQNNGV. The CDR3 nucleotides are TGTACCAGCAGCCCAGGTTGGGCCTCTCAAGAGACCCAGTACTTC. Translating gives CTSSPGWASQETQYF. The complete variable domain, with remaining parts taken from reference TRBV11-2 and TRBJ2-5, reads EAGVAQSPRYKIIEKRQSVAFWCNPISGHATLYWYQQILGQGPKLLIQFQNNGVVDDSQLPKDRFSAERLKGVDSTLKIQPAKLEDSAVYLCTSSPGWASQETQYFGPGTRLLVL.

This clonotype was recorded a few times. Written as DNA, the CDR3 is TGTGCCTGGAGTAGGGGGAACTATGGCTACACCTTC. Encoded protein: CAWSRGNYGYTF. This rearrangement joins TRBV30 to TRBJ1-2; TRBD1 is a possible D gene (6 bases). The length of the CDR3 is 12 residues. Between the trimmed V and J ends, which lost 2 bases and 2 bases, there was a span of 6 bases. CDR1 GTSNPN and CDR2 SVGIG come from the germline V gene (reference sequence).

There are a few counts of this clonotype. The chain combines TRBV5-4 with TRBJ2-7; TRBD2 aligns across 7 bases. This CDR3 is built from 14 residues. Trimming removed 5 bases from V and 3 bases from J; junction bases left unmatched: 8. Germline V gives CDR1 SGHNT, CDR2 YYREEE (reference sequence). The chain's CDR3 is CASSSGTTLYEQYF. The CDR3 nucleotides read TGTGCCAGCAGTTCCGGGACTACCCTCTACGAGCAGTACTTC. Full variable domain (remainder filled in from reference TRBV5-4 and TRBJ2-7): ETGVTQSPTHLIKTRGQQVTLRCSSQSGHNTVSWYQQALGQGPQFIFQYYREEENGRGNFPPRFSGLQFPNYSSELNVNALELDDSALYLCASSSGTTLYEQYFGPGTRLTVT.

The table lists this clonotype with many counts. This chain uses TRBV28 with TRBJ2-5; 7 bases line up with TRBD1. The CDR3 is 13 residues long. Germline CDR1 MDHEN, CDR2 SYDVKM. J lost 1 base, V lost 7 bases, and 3 bases had no gene match. CDR3 amino acids: CASNRDSQETQYF. In DNA, the CDR3 is TGTGCCAGCAACCGGGACAGCCAAGAGACCCAGTACTTC.

The chain combines TRBV6-1 with TRBJ2-5; D is perhaps TRBD1 (5 bases). The V and J ends lost 1 base and 5 bases respectively, with 11 bases between them. There are 14 residues in the CDR3. Looked up from germline, CDR1 is MNHNS and CDR2 is SASEGT. The DNA of the CDR3 is TGTGCCAGCAGTGAAGAATGGGGCCAGGAGACCCAGTACTTC. Translation gives CASSEEWGQETQYF.

This sequence joins TRBV5-1 and TRBJ1-3; no clear D. V dropped 4 bases and J dropped 4 bases, with 9 bases sitting between them. This CDR3 comprises 13 residues. Germline assignment: CDR1 SGHRS and CDR2 YFSETQ. The CDR3 nucleotides read TGCGCCAGCAGCCTTTCTGAGGGAAACACCATATATTTT. It is translated as CASSLSEGNTIYF.

This clonotype was detected many times. The chain is built from TRBV7-9 and TRBJ2-7, with 10 bases matching TRBD1. CDR1 is SEHNR, CDR2 FQNEAQ, per germline (reference sequence). The CDR3 spans 15 residues. The V segment lost 7 bases and the J segment 2 bases; nucleotides outside the gene matches: 8. This CDR3 reads CASIPGQGNAYEQYF. CDR3 in DNA: TGTGCCAGCATCCCGGGACAGGGGAACGCCTACGAGCAGTACTTC.

V and J are TRBV2 and TRBJ2-5, with D perhaps matching TRBD2 (5 bases). Trimming shortened V by 7 bases and J by 1 base, and 16 bases separated the two germline ends. This CDR3 has 15 residues. CDR1 and CDR2 (germline): SNHLY, FYNNEI. CDR3 sequence (DNA): TGTGCCAGCAATGGGTTAGCGTTACTCCAAGAGACCCAGTACTTC. Translated, it gives CASNGLALLQETQYF.

V usage is TRBV19 and J usage is TRBJ1-4; no firm D call. Trimming left V 7 bases short and J 4 bases short, with 19 bases between. This CDR3 is built from 16 residues. CDR1 is LNHDA and CDR2 is SQIVND in the germline V gene (reference sequence). CDR3 nucleotide sequence: TGTGCCAGTAATACCCCAGGAGGCAGCCGTAATGAAAAACTGTTTTTT. It translates to CASNTPGGSRNEKLFF.

V and J are TRBV4-1 and TRBJ1-2; TRBD1 is a possible D gene (5 bases). V shed 0 bases and J shed 0 bases, with 11 bases lying between them. The CDR3 is 16 amino acids. Per germline, CDR1 MGHRA and CDR2 YSYEKL. In DNA form, the CDR3 reads TGCGCCAGCAGCCAAGATCGGGGGGTCACTAACTATGGCTACACCTTC. This codes for CASSQDRGVTNYGYTF.

Many counts were recorded for this clonotype. The rearrangement uses TRBV30 and TRBJ2-7; D not resolved. This CDR3 has 13 residues. Looked up from germline, CDR1 is GTSNPN and CDR2 is SVGIG (reference sequence). Trimming removed 2 bases at V and 1 base at J, with 9 bases between. DNA of the CDR3: TGTGCCTGGAGTAATGGCGGTTCCTACGAGCAGTACTTC. Protein product: CAWSNGGSYEQYF.

The genes are TRBV20-1 and TRBJ2-7; the match to TRBD2 covers 8 bases. CDR1 is DFQATT and CDR2 is SNEGSKA in the germline V gene (reference sequence). CDR3 length equals 14 residues. The ends lost 5 bases at V and 2 bases at J; junction bases unmatched: 8. CDR3 bases: TGCAGTGCTTACAAGCGGGAGAACCCCTACGAGCAGTACTTC. Protein sequence: CSAYKRENPYEQYF.

This clonotype was detected only a few times. This sequence joins TRBV5-8 and TRBJ2-2; 7 nucleotides match TRBD1. V trimming: 0 bases; J trimming: 5 bases; junction bases outside the gene matches: 7. The CDR3 sequence is 16 residues long. CDR1 is SGHTS, CDR2 YDEGEE, per germline. CDR3 coding DNA: TGTGCCAGCAGCTTGGGACAGGGTGGAGTGACCGGGGAGCTGTTTTTT. Translated, it gives CASSLGQGGVTGELFF.

Only one count was recorded for this clonotype. This may stem from a read error, because a much larger clone lies one nucleotide away. Written as DNA, the CDR3 is TGTGCTAGTGGTTTGGCGGGACAGGGAATATGGGAGCAGTTCTTC. It yields the protein CASGLAGQGIWEQFF. The gene calls are TRBV12-5 and TRBJ2-1; 9 nucleotides agree with TRBD1. Germline trimming cut 1 base from V and 10 bases from J; bases unmatched to any gene: 8. The CDR3 runs 15 residues. In germline, CDR1 is LGHNT, CDR2 FRNRAP.